This TCR beta chain derives from a study of CD8 T cells in ankylosing spondylitis. In the case of this clonotype: Its specificity is not known.

Study-level results: What seemed typical of ankylosing spondylitis blood was a TCR beta motif built from roughly 8 highly homologous variants.

A single record per CDR3 protein comes from TCRdb applying MiXCR to the 5' RACE reads. The table has more than 250,000 distinct CDR3 sequences, approximately 8% seen once. Sequenced: blood, either unsorted or a sorted T cell fraction (not recorded which). The clonotype comes from a male donor with ankylosing spondylitis.

The DNA for the CDR3 is TGTGCCAGCAGACGTGGGGGCAACTCTGGAAACACCATATATTTT. Encoded protein: CASRRGGNSGNTIYF. This rearrangement joins TRBV11-2 to TRBJ1-3, with a weak D call TRBD1 (6 bases). This CDR3 is built from 15 residues. Between the trimmed V and J ends, which lost 6 bases and 0 bases, there was a span of 12 bases. CDR1 SGHAT and CDR2 FQNNGV come from the germline V gene.